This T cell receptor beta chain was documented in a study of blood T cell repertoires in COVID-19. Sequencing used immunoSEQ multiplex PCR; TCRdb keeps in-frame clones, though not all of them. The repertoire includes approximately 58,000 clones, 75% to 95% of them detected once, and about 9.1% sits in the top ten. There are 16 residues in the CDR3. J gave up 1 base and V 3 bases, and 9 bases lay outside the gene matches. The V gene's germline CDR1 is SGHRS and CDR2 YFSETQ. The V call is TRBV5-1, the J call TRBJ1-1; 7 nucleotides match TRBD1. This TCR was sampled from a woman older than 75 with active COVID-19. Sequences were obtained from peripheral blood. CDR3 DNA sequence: TGCGCCAGCAGCTGGCCCTTAACAGGGGAGAACACTGAAGCTTTCTTT. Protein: CASSWPLTGENTEAFF.